This entry lists 13 T cell receptor beta chains sequenced from one sample in a study of cytomegalovirus exposure and HLA in healthy donors. Use of 60 Vbeta and 13 Jbeta primers characterized the PCR. Libraries were prepared by immunoSEQ multiplex PCR; TCRdb keeps only in-frame clonotypes and omits some of them. This table holds about 150,000 clones, 74% found once. Sequencing was performed on PBMCs. These receptors were obtained from a man aged 25 to 40 in good health and CMV-seronegative.

In DNA form, the CDR3 reads TGTGCCAGCAGCCCGCAGCGGACAGGGGGAACTGAAGCTTTCTTT. This translates into CASSPQRTGGTEAFF. V and J are TRBV5-6 and TRBJ1-1; 10 bases map to TRBD1. The CDR3 is made up of 15 amino acids. The junction had 8 bases not matched to a gene; V was cut back by 4 bases and J by 5 bases. Germline-derived CDR1 and CDR2 are SGHDT and YYEEEE.

V is TRBV5-6 and J is TRBJ1-2, with 7 bases identical to TRBD1. From germline, CDR1 is SGHDT and CDR2 YYEEEE. CDR3 size: 15 residues. The V and J ends lost 1 base and 2 bases, in that order; junction bases with no gene match: 5. The CDR3 nucleotides are TGTGCCAGCAGCTTGTCGGACAGGCCAAACTATGGCTACACCTTC. This translates into CASSLSDRPNYGYTF.

The chain has TRBV19 and TRBJ2-7; 10 nucleotides agree with TRBD1. Trimming at V came to 4 bases and at J to 4 bases, leaving 7 bases not matched to a gene. CDR1 and CDR2 (germline): LNHDA, SQIVND (reference sequence). The CDR3 covers 15 residues. CDR3 nucleotide sequence: TGTGCCAGTAGTAAGACAGGGGGCGGTTGGTACGAGCAGTACTTC. Translation gives CASSKTGGGWYEQYF.

This chain joins TRBV15 and TRBJ2-1; the match to TRBD2 covers 11 bases. The germline V gene encodes CDR1 LNHNV and CDR2 YYDKDF (reference sequence). After removal of 8 bases from V and 6 bases from J, the junction contained 12 bases not matched to a gene. The length of the CDR3 is 16 residues. DNA of the CDR3: TGTGCCACCTCCAAGGGCGGACTAGCGGGCTCCAATGAGCAGTTCTTC. This sequence encodes CATSKGGLAGSNEQFF.

This clone has only a few counts. The chain links TRBV30 to TRBJ1-6; D is ambiguous. Trimming shortened V by 3 bases and J by 10 bases, and 10 bases separated the two germline ends. This CDR3 region has 12 residues. Germline CDR1 is GTSNPN and CDR2 is SVGIG (reference sequence). CDR3 protein: CAWSSGGSPLHF. CDR3 sequence (DNA): TGTGCCTGGAGCTCTGGAGGGTCACCCCTCCACTTT. The full variable domain, its missing parts supplied by reference TRBV30 and TRBJ1-6, is SQTIHQWPATLVQPVGSPLSLECTVEGTSNPNLYWYRQAAGRGLQLLFYSVGIGQISSEVPQNLSASRPQDRQFILSSKKLLLSDSGFYLCAWSSGGSPLHFGNGTRLTVT.

CDR3 sequence reads: CSVEDGGQETQYF. In DNA form, the CDR3 reads TGCAGCGTTGAAGATGGCGGCCAAGAGACCCAGTACTTC. The genes are TRBV29-1 and TRBJ2-5; no clear D gene. The CDR3 runs to 13 residues. Germline V gene data show CDR1 as SQVTM and CDR2 as ANQGSEA. The V gene lost 0 bases and the J gene lost 1 base, with 6 bases spanning the gap.

The chain is built from TRBV5-1 and TRBJ2-5; D possibly corresponds to TRBD2 (6 bases). Between the trimmed V and J ends, which lost 4 bases and 4 bases, there was a span of 23 bases. Looked up from germline, CDR1 is SGHRS and CDR2 is YFSETQ. The CDR3 runs 17 residues. CDR3 region: CASSPALSGGGGETQYF. DNA for the CDR3: TGCGCCAGCAGCCCTGCCCTTTCCGGGGGTGGGGGAGAGACCCAGTACTTC. The full variable domain, completed using reference TRBV5-1 and TRBJ2-5, is KAGVTQTPRYLIKTRGQQVTLSCSPISGHRSVSWYQQTPGQGLQFLFEYFSETQRNKGNFPGRFSGRQFSNSRSEMNVSTLELGDSALYLCASSPALSGGGGETQYFGPGTRLLVL.

This clone has only one observation. V gene TRBV28 combines with J gene TRBJ1-4; 7 bases are shared with TRBD1. V lost 5 bases to trimming and J lost 8 bases; unmatched junction nucleotides: 11. The germline CDR1 and CDR2 sequences are MDHEN and SYDVKM. The CDR3 is 15 residues long. CDR3 residues: CASSEPGTAREKLFF. CDR3 DNA: TGTGCCAGCAGTGAACCCGGGACAGCCCGGGAAAAACTGTTTTTT.

V is TRBV19 and J is TRBJ2-3, with a tentative D call TRBD1 (7 bases). The CDR3 has 12 amino acids. Trimming took off 4 bases at V and 6 bases at J, with 8 bases between the two ends. CDR1 is LNHDA and CDR2 is SQIVND in the germline V gene (reference sequence). The CDR3 DNA follows: TGTGCCAGTAGTACAGGGGGGGATACGCAGTATTTT. It is translated as CASSTGGDTQYF.

This clone has only a few counts. The rearrangement uses TRBV6-5 and TRBJ1-2; 10 bases line up with TRBD1. The CDR3 consists of 12 residues. Germline V gene data show CDR1 as MNHEY and CDR2 as SVGAGI. V was clipped by 6 bases and J by 6 bases; unmatched bases: 1. The CDR3, as DNA: TGTGCCAGCAGGGGACAGGGGAATGGCTACACCTTC. Its translation is CASRGQGNGYTF.

The chain has TRBV5-1 and TRBJ1-2; the match to TRBD1 covers 8 bases. V was clipped by 0 bases and J by 7 bases; unmatched bases: 5. CDR1 and CDR2 from the germline V gene are SGHRS and YFSETQ. The CDR3 has 14 residues. CDR3 in amino acids: CASSLDRQGTGYTF. The CDR3 DNA reads as TGCGCCAGCAGCTTGGACCGACAGGGGACTGGCTACACCTTC.

V is TRBV2 and J is TRBJ2-7; the match to TRBD1 covers 9 bases. Germline V gene sequence: CDR1 SNHLY, CDR2 FYNNEI. The V and J ends lost 4 bases and 2 bases, in that order; junction bases with no gene match: 3. The CDR3 extends over 14 amino acids. In DNA form, the CDR3 reads TGTGCCAGCAGTGCGGACAGGGGCGCCTACGAGCAGTACTTC. This translates into CASSADRGAYEQYF.

The chain's CDR3 is CASSLGRGSTSSYEQYF. The CDR3 DNA follows: TGTGCCAGCAGCTTAGGACGAGGGAGCACCTCCTCCTACGAGCAGTACTTC. The chain links TRBV7-2 to TRBJ2-7; D might be TRBD2 (5 bases). The V end was cut by 1 base, the J end by 0 bases, with 16 bases between. Germline values: CDR1 SGHTA, CDR2 FQGNSA. CDR3 length: 17 residues.